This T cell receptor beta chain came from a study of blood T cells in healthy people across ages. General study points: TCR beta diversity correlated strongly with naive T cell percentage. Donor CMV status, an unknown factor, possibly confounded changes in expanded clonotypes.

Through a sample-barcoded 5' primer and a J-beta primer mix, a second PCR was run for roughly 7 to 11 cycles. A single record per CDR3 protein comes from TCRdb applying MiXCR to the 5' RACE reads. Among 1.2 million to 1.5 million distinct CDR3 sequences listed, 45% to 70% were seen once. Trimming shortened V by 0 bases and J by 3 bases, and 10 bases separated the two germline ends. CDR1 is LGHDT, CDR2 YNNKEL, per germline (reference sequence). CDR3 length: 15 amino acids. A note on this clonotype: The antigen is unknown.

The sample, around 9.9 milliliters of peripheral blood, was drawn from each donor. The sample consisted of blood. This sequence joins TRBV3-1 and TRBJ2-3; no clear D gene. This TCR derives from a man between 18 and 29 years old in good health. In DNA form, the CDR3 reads TGTGCCAGCAGCCAAGATCAATCCTTGACAGATACGCAGTATTTT. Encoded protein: CASSQDQSLTDTQYF.